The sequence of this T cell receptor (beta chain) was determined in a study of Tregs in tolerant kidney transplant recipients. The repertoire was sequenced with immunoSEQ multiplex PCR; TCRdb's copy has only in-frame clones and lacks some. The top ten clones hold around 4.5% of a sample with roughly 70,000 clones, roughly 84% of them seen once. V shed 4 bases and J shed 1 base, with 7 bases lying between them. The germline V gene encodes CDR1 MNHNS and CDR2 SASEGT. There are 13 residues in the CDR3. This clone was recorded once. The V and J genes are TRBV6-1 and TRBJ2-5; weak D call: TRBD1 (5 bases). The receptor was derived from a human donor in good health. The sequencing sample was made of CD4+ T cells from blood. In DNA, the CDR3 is TGTGCCAGCAGTGGACAGTCCCAAGAGACCCAGTACTTC. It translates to CASSGQSQETQYF.